This T cell receptor (beta chain) is drawn from a study of blood T cell repertoires in COVID-19. Produced via immunoSEQ multiplex PCR; TCRdb's table is partial and in-frame only. The top ten hold around 7% of the sample, which has a few hundred thousand clones, about nine tenths seen once. The specimen sequenced was PBMCs or T cells enriched from blood (not recorded which). The receptor comes from a man between 25 and 39 years old in a cohort exposed to, infected with or recovered from COVID-19 (not recorded which).

The CDR3 region is CASSKSLGTVMGETQYF. CDR3 bases: TGTGCCAGTAGCAAGAGCCTCGGGACAGTGATGGGAGAGACCCAGTACTTC. This sequence joins TRBV19 and TRBJ2-5; 7 bases line up with TRBD1. From germline, CDR1 is LNHDA and CDR2 SQIVND (reference sequence). The CDR3 runs to 17 residues. Losses at the gene ends were 6 bases for V and 4 bases for J; bases not matched to a gene: 17.